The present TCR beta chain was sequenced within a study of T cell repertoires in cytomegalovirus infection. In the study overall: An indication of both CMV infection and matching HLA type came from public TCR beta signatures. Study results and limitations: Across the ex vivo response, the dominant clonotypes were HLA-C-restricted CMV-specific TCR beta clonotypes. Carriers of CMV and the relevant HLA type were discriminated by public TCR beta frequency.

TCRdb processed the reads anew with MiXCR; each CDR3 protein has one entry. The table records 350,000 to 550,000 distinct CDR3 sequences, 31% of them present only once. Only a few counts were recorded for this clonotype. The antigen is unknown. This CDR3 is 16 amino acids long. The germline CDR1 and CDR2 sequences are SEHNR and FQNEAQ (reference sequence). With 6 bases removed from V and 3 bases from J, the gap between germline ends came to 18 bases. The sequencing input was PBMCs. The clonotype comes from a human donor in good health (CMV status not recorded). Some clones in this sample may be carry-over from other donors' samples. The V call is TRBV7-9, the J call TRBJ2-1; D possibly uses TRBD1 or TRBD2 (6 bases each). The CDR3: CASSLQGGRDYNEQFF. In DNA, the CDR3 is TGTGCCAGCAGTTTACAGGGAGGAAGAGACTACAATGAGCAGTTCTTC.